Shown below are 29 T cell receptor beta chains from a single sample sequenced in a study of PD-1 blockade in classical Hodgkin lymphoma. Brentuximab vedotin exposure varied, and every patient relapsed after autologous stem cell transplantation. Repertoires were generated with immunoSEQ multiplex PCR, while TCRdb's copy carries only in-frame clones and drops some. The sample lists 70,000 or so clones; about 92% were seen once. Sequencing was performed on peripheral blood mononuclear cells (PBMCs), taken at baseline. These receptors were obtained from a human donor with classical Hodgkin lymphoma.

This clone has only one observation. The chain employs TRBV4-3 and TRBJ2-7; no clear D. V was clipped by 3 bases and J by 0 bases, with 6 bases between them. The CDR3 consists of 13 residues. The germline CDR1 and CDR2 sequences are LGHNA and YSLEER. The CDR3 nucleotides are TGCGCCAGCAGCCAGCAAAGCTCCTACGAGCAGTACTTC. This translates into CASSQQSSYEQYF.

The chain has TRBV2 and TRBJ2-4, with D uncertain. The CDR3 contains 12 residues. Trimming shortened V by 5 bases and J by 13 bases, and 15 bases separated the two germline ends. Looked up from germline, CDR1 is SNHLY and CDR2 is FYNNEI. The CDR3: CASSLASDPQYF. CDR3 bases: TGTGCCAGCAGTCTTGCCTCAGACCCCCAGTACTTC.

The chain couples TRBV5-6 to TRBJ2-1; 7 nucleotides line up with TRBD1. J lost 12 bases, V lost 1 base, and 16 bases had no gene match. Germline-derived CDR1 and CDR2 are SGHDT and YYEEEE. This CDR3 contains 16 residues. The CDR3 is CASSLTYGTAFQGQFF. CDR3 coding DNA: TGTGCCAGCAGCTTGACGTACGGGACAGCCTTTCAGGGGCAGTTCTTC.

V is TRBV5-4 and J is TRBJ1-1, with D possibly matching TRBD1 (6 bases). V lost 7 bases to trimming and J lost 0 bases, with 19 bases between them. The CDR3 covers 16 residues. CDR1 and CDR2 (germline): SGHNT, YYREEE (reference sequence). The DNA of the CDR3 is TGTGCCAGCGCACACGATGCGGCAGGGGTGAACACTGAAGCTTTCTTT. Amino acids: CASAHDAAGVNTEAFF.

The gene calls are TRBV7-9 and TRBJ1-1; D not resolved. Germline V gives CDR1 SEHNR, CDR2 FQNEAQ (reference sequence). V was shortened by 1 base and J by 7 bases, with 4 bases between the two germline ends. The CDR3 totals 11 residues. The CDR3 here is CASSLDFEAFF. CDR3 DNA: TGTGCCAGCAGCTTAGACTTTGAAGCTTTCTTT.

V is TRBV9 and J is TRBJ2-1; 7 nucleotides line up with TRBD1. With 2 bases clipped from V and 3 bases from J, the junction kept 5 bases outside the gene matches. From germline, CDR1 is SGDLS and CDR2 YYNGEE. The CDR3 consists of 15 residues. As DNA, the CDR3 is TGTGCCAGCAGCGTGAGCCAGGGGGTCTACAATGAGCAGTTCTTC. Its protein product is CASSVSQGVYNEQFF.

The gene calls are TRBV5-6 and TRBJ2-3, with D unclear. Germline V gives CDR1 SGHDT, CDR2 YYEEEE. The V and J ends lost 0 bases and 4 bases respectively, with 15 bases between them. This CDR3 is built from 16 residues. Here the CDR3 reads CASSLALPEVPDTQYF. CDR3 DNA: TGTGCCAGCAGCTTGGCGCTTCCCGAGGTGCCAGATACGCAGTATTTT.

This clone was recorded a few times. The V and J genes are TRBV19 and TRBJ2-7; 9 bases match TRBD1. The germline V gene has CDR1 LNHDA and CDR2 SQIVND (reference sequence). This CDR3 has 13 amino acids. J gave up 6 bases and V 5 bases, and 5 bases lay outside the gene matches. CDR3 region: CASSPGQGFEQYF. Here the CDR3 DNA reads TGTGCCAGTAGTCCGGGACAGGGATTCGAGCAGTACTTC.

This sequence joins TRBV7-6 and TRBJ2-1, with 13 bases aligning to TRBD2. Germline CDR1 is SGHVS and CDR2 is FNYEAQ. The CDR3 sequence is 16 residues long. The trim removed 4 bases at V and 3 bases at J, leaving 3 bases unmatched. The CDR3 coding sequence is TGTGCCAGCAGCTGGACTAGCGGGAGATACTACAATGAGCAGTTCTTC. This encodes CASSWTSGRYYNEQFF.

The rearrangement links TRBV7-7 to TRBJ2-2; D gene ambiguous. This CDR3 has 14 amino acids. Germline CDR1 is SSHAT and CDR2 is FNYEAQ (reference sequence). V shed 10 bases and J shed 0 bases, with 12 bases lying between them. CDR3 nucleotide sequence: TGTGCCACCCCGCACCCAACGAACACCGGGGAGCTGTTTTTT. This gives the protein CATPHPTNTGELFF. The full variable domain, rest sourced from reference TRBV7-7 and TRBJ2-2, is GAGVSQSPRYKVTKRGQDVTLRCDPISSHATLYWYQQALGQGPEFLTYFNYEAQPDKSGLPSDRFSAERPEGSISTLTIQRTEQRDSAMYRCATPHPTNTGELFFGEGSRLTVL.

V gene TRBV19 combines with J gene TRBJ1-5, with 9 nucleotides matching TRBD1. Unmatched junction bases numbered 18, after V lost 7 bases and J lost 11 bases. Germline CDR1 and CDR2: LNHDA and SQIVND (reference sequence). CDR3 length: 16 residues. CDR3 DNA: TGTGCCAGTACCTACCGGTTCACAGGGGGCCAATTGACCCAGCATTTT. Translating it yields CASTYRFTGGQLTQHF. The full variable domain, with the rest looked up from reference TRBV19 and TRBJ1-5, is DGGITQSPKYLFRKEGQNVTLSCEQNLNHDAMYWYRQDPGQGLRLIYYSQIVNDFQKGDIAEGYSVSREKKESFPLTVTSAQKNPTAFYLCASTYRFTGGQLTQHFGDGTRLSIL.

V and J are TRBV27 and TRBJ1-1; maybe TRBD1 (5 bases). The V and J ends lost 3 bases and 0 bases respectively, with 20 bases between them. The CDR3 extends over 18 amino acids. CDR1 and CDR2 (germline): MNHEY, SMNVEV (reference sequence). In DNA, the CDR3 is TGTGCCAGCAGTTTGTACGGGGTTCAGGGTTGGATGAACACTGAAGCTTTCTTT. Amino acids: CASSLYGVQGWMNTEAFF.

The rearrangement joins TRBV4-2 to TRBJ1-5; D is perhaps TRBD1 (6 bases). This CDR3 is built from 14 residues. V gave up 5 bases and J gave up 4 bases, with 12 bases separating them. Germline-derived CDR1 and CDR2 are LGHNA and YNFKEQ. In DNA, the CDR3 is TGTGCCAGCAGCTTCATAAGGGGGAATCAGCCCCAGCATTTT. Residues: CASSFIRGNQPQHF.

This clone has just a few counts. The gene calls are TRBV6-5 and TRBJ2-7; tentative D call: TRBD2 (6 bases). Per germline, CDR1 MNHEY and CDR2 SVGAGI. Deletions cut 6 bases from V and 5 bases from J, with 11 bases between. This CDR3 is built from 12 residues. CDR3 DNA sequence: TGTGCCAGCAGATACCGGGGGAACGAGCAGTACTTC. It encodes CASRYRGNEQYF.

The chain combines TRBV27 with TRBJ2-3; D assignment may be TRBD1 or TRBD2 (5 bases each). The ends were cut back, 8 bases at V and 6 bases at J, with 12 bases in the middle. Germline V gives CDR1 MNHEY, CDR2 SMNVEV (reference sequence). The CDR3 is made up of 12 amino acids. The CDR3 reads CASGTSWDTQYF. CDR3 in DNA: TGTGCCAGCGGGACCTCGTGGGATACGCAGTATTTT.

J is TRBJ2-7 and V is TRBV14; 13 bases align to TRBD2. The V gene end was trimmed by 2 bases and the J gene end by 2 bases; junction bases not matched to a gene: 6. Germline V CDR1 and CDR2: SGHDN, FVKESK. The CDR3 consists of 17 residues. The CDR3 loop is CASSQLRTSGSPYEQYF. The CDR3 DNA sequence: TGTGCCAGCAGCCAACTAAGGACTAGCGGGAGCCCCTACGAGCAGTACTTC. The whole variable domain, remainder taken from reference TRBV14 and TRBJ2-7, is EAGVTQFPSHSVIEKGQTVTLRCDPISGHDNLYWYRRVMGKEIKFLLHFVKESKQDESGMPNNRFLAERTGGTYSTLKVQPAELEDSGVYFCASSQLRTSGSPYEQYFGPGTRLTVT.

V is TRBV18 and J is TRBJ1-6, with D perhaps TRBD1 (6 bases). The CDR3 runs 15 residues. CDR1 is KGHSH, CDR2 LQKENI, per germline. Trimming pared 2 bases from V and 6 bases from J, leaving 11 bases between. The CDR3 region has the DNA TGTGCCAGCTCACCAGCAACAGGGAGTAATTCACCCCTCCACTTT. Translating gives CASSPATGSNSPLHF.

CDR3 amino acids: CASSEGAVLTISYEQYF. CDR3 coding DNA: TGTGCCAGCAGTGAAGGGGCCGTCTTGACAATCTCCTACGAGCAGTACTTC. The chain uses TRBV6-1 and TRBJ2-7; D is unclear. The CDR3 is 17 amino acids. Trimming took 1 base from V and 0 from J, leaving 16 bases between them. Germline values: CDR1 MNHNS, CDR2 SASEGT.

The rearrangement uses TRBV30 and TRBJ1-5, with D maybe TRBD1 (5 bases). Trimming stripped 2 bases from V and 4 bases from J, with 15 bases between. Germline V gives CDR1 GTSNPN, CDR2 SVGIG (reference sequence). The CDR3 is made up of 15 amino acids. Written as DNA, the CDR3 is TGTGCCTGGAGTAAAAGAGGGGTGGGGAATCAGCCCCAGCATTTT. Protein sequence: CAWSKRGVGNQPQHF.

The chain joins TRBV27 to TRBJ2-7; the D gene is possibly TRBD2 (5 bases). The CDR3 spans 12 residues. V was trimmed by 8 bases and J by 2 bases, leaving 10 bases between them. From germline, CDR1 is MNHEY and CDR2 SMNVEV (reference sequence). Here the CDR3 reads CASGRGTYEQYF. CDR3 in DNA: TGTGCCAGCGGCCGGGGAACCTACGAGCAGTACTTC.

The rearrangement links TRBV18 to TRBJ1-4, with D maybe TRBD1 (5 bases). CDR1 and CDR2 (germline): KGHSH, LQKENI. Between the trimmed V and J ends, which lost 2 bases and 8 bases, there was a span of 12 bases. The CDR3 totals 14 residues. CDR3 region: CASSPSQGGEKLFF. CDR3 bases: TGTGCCAGCTCACCATCCCAGGGTGGGGAAAAACTGTTTTTT. Full variable domain (missing parts from reference TRBV18 and TRBJ1-4): NAGVMQNPRHLVRRRGQEARLRCSPMKGHSHVYWYRQLPEEGLKFMVYLQKENIIDESGMPKERFSAEFPKEGPSILRIQQVVRGDSAAYFCASSPSQGGEKLFFGSGTQLSVL.

V and J are TRBV6-5 and TRBJ2-7, with no clear D. V lost 5 bases to trimming and J lost 8 bases, with 19 bases between them. The CDR3 contains 14 residues. Germline V gives CDR1 MNHEY, CDR2 SVGAGI. This CDR3 is CASSLLQPPTKQYF. CDR3 DNA: TGTGCCAGCAGTCTACTCCAACCCCCTACGAAGCAGTACTTC.

The chain has TRBV18 and TRBJ1-1, with 9 bases identical to TRBD1. CDR1 KGHSH and CDR2 LQKENI come from the germline V gene. Trimming cost V 6 bases and J 0 bases; bases outside gene matches: 14. CDR3 size: 18 residues. CDR3 loop: CASSPQPGQGPLNTEAFF. CDR3 coding DNA: TGTGCCAGCTCGCCTCAACCGGGACAGGGTCCCCTGAACACTGAAGCTTTCTTT.

The rearrangement uses TRBV7-3 and TRBJ2-3; D perhaps matches TRBD2 (5 bases). This CDR3 spans 13 amino acids. Between the trimmed V and J ends, which lost 5 bases and 6 bases, there was a span of 12 bases. CDR1 and CDR2 (germline): SGHTA, FQGTGA. The CDR3 here is CASSPEGVDTQYF. The DNA for the CDR3 is TGTGCCAGCAGCCCCGAGGGAGTGGATACGCAGTATTTT.

This clone showed up just a few times. This chain links TRBV7-3 with TRBJ1-2; D possibly corresponds to TRBD1 (5 bases). Germline V gene sequence: CDR1 SGHTA, CDR2 FQGTGA. V dropped 2 bases and J dropped 6 bases, with 13 bases sitting between them. This CDR3 has 14 amino acids. In DNA form, the CDR3 reads TGTGCCAGCAGCTTACGTTTCCAACAGGATGGCTACACCTTC. It codes for CASSLRFQQDGYTF. The full variable domain, rest sourced from reference TRBV7-3 and TRBJ1-2, is GAGVSQTPSNKVTEKGKYVELRCDPISGHTALYWYRQSLGQGPEFLIYFQGTGAADDSGLPNDRFFAVRPEGSVSTLKIQRTERGDSAVYLCASSLRFQQDGYTFGSGTRLTVV.

The rearrangement links TRBV7-6 to TRBJ2-1; 10 bases map to TRBD2. Germline loops: CDR1 SGHVS, CDR2 FNYEAQ. The length of the CDR3 is 17 residues. With 5 bases clipped from V and 10 bases from J, the junction kept 17 bases outside the gene matches. CDR3 DNA: TGTGCCAGCAGCGGCCGTCCTAGCGGGAGTAGGAGGCGGGAGCAGTTCTTC. Translation: CASSGRPSGSRRREQFF.

The rearrangement links TRBV28 to TRBJ2-7; no firm D call. The CDR3 contains 10 residues. Germline-derived CDR1 and CDR2 are MDHEN and SYDVKM. Trimming pared 8 bases from V and 3 bases from J, leaving 5 bases between. The CDR3 sequence: CASGHYEQYF. CDR3 sequence (DNA): TGTGCCAGCGGTCACTACGAGCAGTACTTC. The full variable domain, its missing parts supplied by reference TRBV28 and TRBJ2-7, is DVKVTQSSRYLVKRTGEKVFLECVQDMDHENMFWYRQDPGLGLRLIYFSYDVKMKEKGDIPEGYSVSREKKERFSLILESASTNQTSMYLCASGHYEQYFGPGTRLTVT.

The chain joins TRBV30 to TRBJ1-4, with 7 positions matching TRBD1. J was trimmed by 5 bases and V by 6 bases; bases with no gene match: 18. This CDR3 is 17 amino acids long. Germline values: CDR1 GTSNPN, CDR2 SVGIG (reference sequence). The CDR3 region is CACTTLLTGALNEKLFF. The CDR3 nucleotides are TGTGCCTGCACGACCCTACTAACAGGGGCGCTGAATGAAAAACTGTTTTTT.

V usage is TRBV4-3 and J usage is TRBJ2-5, with 10 bases matching TRBD2. V was pared by 3 bases and J by 0 bases, with 1 base of the junction left unmatched. Germline V gene data show CDR1 as LGHNA and CDR2 as YSLEER. The CDR3 contains 15 residues. In DNA form, the CDR3 reads TGCGCCAGCAGCCAGGGGACTAGCGACCAAGAGACCCAGTACTTC. It codes for CASSQGTSDQETQYF.